This T cell receptor beta chain emerged from a study of shared clonotypes between healthy human individuals. Deep-level assay runs were performed. Clones were read by immunoSEQ multiplex PCR, and TCRdb kept only the in-frame ones, dropping some. The sample includes some 550,000 clones, more than 95% of them seen just once. With regard to this clone: Its specificity is unknown.

CDR3 size: 13 residues. Germline V gene sequence: CDR1 PRHDT, CDR2 FYEKMQ (reference sequence). Trimming removed 3 bases at V and 3 bases at J, with 9 bases between. Healthy HIV-negative adults with no recent acute infections or vaccinations were recruited as donors. General study findings and limits: On the whole, naive subsets had larger estimated richness than memory subsets had. Non-shared clonotypes had lower generation probabilities than those shared by all four donors.

The chain joins TRBV13 to TRBJ2-7, with D possibly matching TRBD2 (6 bases). The clonotype was recovered from a woman in her twenties or thirties in good health. Source material: naive CD4+ T cells sorted from blood. Described subset: CD45RA+ positively selected. The CDR3 reads CASSFTGGYEQYF. The CDR3 bases are TGTGCCAGCAGCTTTACCGGGGGCTACGAGCAGTACTTC. Filled out from reference TRBV13 and TRBJ2-7, the complete variable domain reads AAGVIQSPRHLIKEKRETATLKCYPIPRHDTVYWYQQGPGQDPQFLISFYEKMQSDKGSIPDRFSAQQFSDYHSELNMSSLELGDSALYFCASSFTGGYEQYFGPGTRLTVT.